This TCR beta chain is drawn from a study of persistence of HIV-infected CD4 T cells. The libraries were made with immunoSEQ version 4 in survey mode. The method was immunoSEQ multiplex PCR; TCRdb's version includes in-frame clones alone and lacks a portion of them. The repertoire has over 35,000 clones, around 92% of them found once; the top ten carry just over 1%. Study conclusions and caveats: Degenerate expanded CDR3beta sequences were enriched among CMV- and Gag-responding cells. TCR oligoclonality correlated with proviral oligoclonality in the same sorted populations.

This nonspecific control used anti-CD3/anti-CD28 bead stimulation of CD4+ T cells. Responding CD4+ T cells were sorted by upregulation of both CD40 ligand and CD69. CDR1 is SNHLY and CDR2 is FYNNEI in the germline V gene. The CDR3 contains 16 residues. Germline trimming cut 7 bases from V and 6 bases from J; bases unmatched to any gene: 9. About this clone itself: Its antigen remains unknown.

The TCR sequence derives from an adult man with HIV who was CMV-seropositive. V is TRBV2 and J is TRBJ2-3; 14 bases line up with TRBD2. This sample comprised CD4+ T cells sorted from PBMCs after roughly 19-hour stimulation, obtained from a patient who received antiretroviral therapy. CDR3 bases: TGTGCCAGCACTTTCAGACTAGCGGGGGGGCCGGATACGCAGTATTTT. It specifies CASTFRLAGGPDTQYF.